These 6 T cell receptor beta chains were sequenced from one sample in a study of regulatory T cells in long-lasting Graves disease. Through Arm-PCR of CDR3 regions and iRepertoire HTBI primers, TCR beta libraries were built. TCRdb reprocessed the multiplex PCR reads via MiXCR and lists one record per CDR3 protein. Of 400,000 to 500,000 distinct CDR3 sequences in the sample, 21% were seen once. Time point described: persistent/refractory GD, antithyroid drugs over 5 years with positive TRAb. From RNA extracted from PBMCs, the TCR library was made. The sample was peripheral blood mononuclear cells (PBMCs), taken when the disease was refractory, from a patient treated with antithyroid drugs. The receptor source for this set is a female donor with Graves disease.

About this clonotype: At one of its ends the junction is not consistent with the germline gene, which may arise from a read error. The CDR3, as DNA: TGTGCCAGCAGCTCCTGGACGGAGGTCTATGGCTACACCTTC. It codes for CASSSWTEVYGYTF. The rearrangement uses TRBV5-1 and TRBJ1-2; D uncertain. Germline V CDR1 and CDR2: SGHRS, YFSETQ. This CDR3 spans 14 amino acids. Full variable domain (missing parts from reference TRBV5-1 and TRBJ1-2): KAGVTQTPRYLIKTRGQQVTLSCSPISGHRSVSWYQQTPGQGLQFLFEYFSETQRNKGNFPGRFSGRQFSNSRSEMNVSTLELGDSALYLCASSSWTEVYGYTFGSGTRLTVV.

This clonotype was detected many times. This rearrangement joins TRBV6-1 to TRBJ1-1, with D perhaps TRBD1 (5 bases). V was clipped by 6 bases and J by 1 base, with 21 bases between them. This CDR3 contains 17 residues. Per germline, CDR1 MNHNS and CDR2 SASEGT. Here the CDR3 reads CASRPPRDFNPNTEAFF. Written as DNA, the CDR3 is TGTGCCAGCAGACCCCCACGGGACTTCAACCCGAACACTGAAGCTTTCTTT.

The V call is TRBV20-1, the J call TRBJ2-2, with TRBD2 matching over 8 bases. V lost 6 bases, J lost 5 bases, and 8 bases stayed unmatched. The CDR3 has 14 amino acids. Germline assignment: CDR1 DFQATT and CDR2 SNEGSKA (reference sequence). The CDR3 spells CSATGTRFTGELFF. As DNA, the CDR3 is TGCAGTGCGACCGGGACTAGGTTTACCGGGGAGCTGTTTTTT.

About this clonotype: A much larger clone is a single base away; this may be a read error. DNA of the CDR3: TGTGCCAGCAGCACTAACAAGGGGGGGGATGGCTACACCTTC. Translating it yields CASSTNKGGDGYTF. This chain links TRBV12-3 or TRBV12-4 with TRBJ1-2; maybe TRBD1 (6 bases). The ends were cut back, 6 bases at V and 6 bases at J, with 17 bases in the middle. This CDR3 has 14 amino acids.

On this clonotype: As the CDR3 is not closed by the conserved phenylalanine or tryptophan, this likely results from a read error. The CDR3 here is CASSSTRNTQETQYL. The CDR3 DNA follows: TGTGCCAGCTCATCCACCCGGAATACCCAAGAGACCCAGTACCTC. V and J are TRBV18 and TRBJ2-5; D call uncertain. Trimming took 5 bases from V and 1 from J, leaving 14 bases between them. Per the germline V gene, CDR1 is KGHSH and CDR2 is LQKENI. The length of the CDR3 is 15 residues.

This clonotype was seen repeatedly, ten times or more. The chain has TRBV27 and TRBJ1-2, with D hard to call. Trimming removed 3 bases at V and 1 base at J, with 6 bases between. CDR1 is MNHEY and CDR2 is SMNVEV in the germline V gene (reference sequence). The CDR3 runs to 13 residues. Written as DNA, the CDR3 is TGTGCCAGCAGTTTTAGTAATAACTATGGCTACACCTTC. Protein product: CASSFSNNYGYTF.